The next 18 T cell receptor beta chains were all read from a single sample in a study of blood T cell repertoires in COVID-19. Here immunoSEQ multiplex PCR was the method, and the copy in TCRdb shows in-frame clones only, minus some. The data hold under 350,000 clones, with under 90% observed a single time. Sequencing was carried out using peripheral blood. The receptors come from a woman between 25 and 40 years old with COVID-19, enrolled during active disease.

The chain couples TRBV18 to TRBJ1-1; D is perhaps TRBD1 (6 bases). This CDR3 comprises 13 residues. With 6 bases removed from V and 6 bases from J, the gap between germline ends came to 14 bases. Looked up from germline, CDR1 is KGHSH and CDR2 is LQKENI. The CDR3, as DNA: TGTGCCAGCTCGCCGAACAGGGATGCTGAAGCTTTCTTT. Translation gives CASSPNRDAEAFF.

This clone has only a few counts. The V call is TRBV3-1 (or the pseudogene TRBV3-2), the J call TRBJ1-1; TRBD1 is a possible D gene (6 bases). Germline CDR1 reads LGHDT; CDR2 reads YNNKEL (reference sequence). The V gene lost 3 bases and the J gene lost 8 bases, with 10 bases spanning the gap. CDR3 length equals 12 residues. The CDR3 DNA is TGTGCCAGCAGCCATACAGGGAAGGAAGCTTTCTTT. This codes for CASSHTGKEAFF.

The V gene is TRBV10-3, the J gene TRBJ1-2; D gene ambiguous. There are 12 residues in the CDR3. V was trimmed by 3 bases and J by 6 bases, leaving 8 bases between them. The germline CDR1 and CDR2 sequences are ENHRY and SYGVKD. The CDR3: CAISDAGDGYTF. CDR3 nucleotides: TGTGCCATCAGTGATGCAGGCGATGGCTACACCTTC.

The chain is built from TRBV5-5 and TRBJ1-4; a possible D gene is TRBD1 (5 bases). V lost 4 bases and J 0 bases, leaving 16 bases between the germline ends. This CDR3 is built from 17 residues. Germline CDR1 SGHKS, CDR2 YYEKEE (reference sequence). CDR3 region: CASSPQGAFATNEKLFF. The CDR3 DNA is TGTGCCAGCAGCCCTCAAGGGGCCTTCGCAACTAATGAAAAACTGTTTTTT.

This rearrangement joins TRBV24-1 to TRBJ1-1; a possible D gene is TRBD1 (5 bases). V was trimmed by 3 bases and J by 5 bases, leaving 12 bases between them. CDR1 and CDR2 from the germline V gene are KGHDR and SFDVKD. The CDR3 runs to 14 residues. CDR3 sequence: CATSDRGKRTEAFF. CDR3 in DNA: TGTGCCACCAGTGATAGGGGAAAGAGAACTGAAGCTTTCTTT.

V usage is TRBV2 and J usage is TRBJ2-7; 7 bases agree with TRBD1. The CDR3 runs 14 residues. Germline CDR1 is SNHLY and CDR2 is FYNNEI. Trimming removed 4 bases from V and 1 base from J; junction bases left unmatched: 4. This CDR3 is CASSAGQSSYEQYF. The CDR3 bases are TGTGCCAGCAGTGCGGGACAGTCATCCTACGAGCAGTACTTC.

The rearrangement links TRBV5-1 to TRBJ1-3, with D possibly TRBD1 on 6 matching bases. V gave up 0 bases and J gave up 4 bases, with 17 bases separating them. This CDR3 contains 17 residues. Germline V gives CDR1 SGHRS, CDR2 YFSETQ. The CDR3 coding sequence is TGCGCCAGCAGCTTGGCCAAGACCGGGACATTAGGAAACACCATATATTTT. Residues: CASSLAKTGTLGNTIYF.

The chain combines TRBV27 with TRBJ2-5, with D perhaps matching TRBD2 (6 bases). The V gene lost 10 bases and the J gene lost 7 bases, with 10 bases spanning the gap. The CDR3 has 10 amino acids. Germline assignment: CDR1 MNHEY and CDR2 SMNVEV (reference sequence). CDR3 in DNA: TGTGCCAACCAAGCGGGGACCCAGTACTTC. It specifies CANQAGTQYF.

This chain joins TRBV4-2 and TRBJ1-2; D possibly corresponds to TRBD1 (5 bases). The CDR3 totals 16 residues. From germline, CDR1 is LGHNA and CDR2 YNFKEQ. V shed 0 bases and J shed 3 bases, with 14 bases lying between them. For the CDR3, the DNA is TGTGCCAGCAGCCAAGATGGGCCCGGGGGAGACTATGGCTACACCTTC. Its translation is CASSQDGPGGDYGYTF.

The genes are TRBV3-1 (or the pseudogene TRBV3-2) and TRBJ2-5, with D possibly being TRBD2 (5 bases). This CDR3 region has 12 residues. V dropped 6 bases and J dropped 2 bases, with 7 bases sitting between them. Germline V gives CDR1 LGHDT, CDR2 YNNKEL (reference sequence). CDR3 region: CASSRTQETQYF. The CDR3 bases are TGTGCCAGCAGTCGGACTCAAGAGACCCAGTACTTC.

The V gene is TRBV18, the J gene TRBJ2-2; D may be TRBD2 (6 bases). Germline CDR1 and CDR2: KGHSH and LQKENI. This CDR3 is 17 amino acids long. Trimming stripped 2 bases from V and 3 bases from J, with 16 bases between. The CDR3 sequence is CASSPIYGIADTGELFF. DNA of the CDR3: TGTGCCAGCTCACCAATTTACGGCATAGCGGACACCGGGGAGCTGTTTTTT.

The V gene is TRBV18, the J gene TRBJ2-7, with 8 positions matching TRBD1. Trimming took 2 bases from V and 7 from J; bases not matched to a gene: 4. CDR3 length: 13 amino acids. The germline V gene encodes CDR1 KGHSH and CDR2 LQKENI. The CDR3 DNA is TGTGCCAGCTCACCAGGGACAGGAGGTGAGCAGTACTTC. Amino acid sequence: CASSPGTGGEQYF.

This clone appeared a single time. The chain joins TRBV18 to TRBJ1-2, with D tentatively TRBD1 (5 bases). The V end lost 6 bases, the J end lost 9 bases, and 20 bases lay between the germline ends. The length of the CDR3 is 14 residues. From germline, CDR1 is KGHSH and CDR2 LQKENI. In DNA, the CDR3 is TGTGCCAGCTCGTCTGCCGGACAATCGAATCGCTACACCTTC. Its translation: CASSSAGQSNRYTF.

The rearrangement links TRBV11-2 to TRBJ1-2; D uncertain. V lost 4 bases and J lost 8, with 20 bases in between. CDR3 length: 15 amino acids. Germline V gene data show CDR1 as SGHAT and CDR2 as FQNNGV. CDR3 amino acids: CASSSLGGLRGGYTF. The CDR3 DNA follows: TGTGCCAGCAGCTCTCTTGGCGGGCTAAGAGGAGGCTACACCTTC.

The chain combines TRBV5-1 with TRBJ1-5; weak D call: TRBD1 (6 bases). V was pared by 0 bases and J by 5 bases, with 12 bases between. The CDR3 contains 15 residues. Germline V gene sequence: CDR1 SGHRS, CDR2 YFSETQ. The DNA for the CDR3 is TGCGCCAGCAGCTTGGGTGCGGGGGGCGATCAGCCCCAGCATTTT. Translating it yields CASSLGAGGDQPQHF.

CDR3 DNA: TGTGCCAGCTTCCGGGACAGAAACACTGAAGCTTTCTTT. Translated: CASFRDRNTEAFF. The chain employs TRBV2 and TRBJ1-1; 7 bases match TRBD1. The CDR3 is 13 residues long. Per the germline V gene, CDR1 is SNHLY and CDR2 is FYNNEI. Trimming cost V 8 bases and J 2 bases; bases outside gene matches: 5.

The rearrangement links TRBV29-1 to TRBJ1-5; TRBD1 agrees at 7 bases. V gave up 6 bases and J gave up 4 bases; unmatched junction bases: 6. The CDR3 spans 13 residues. Germline V gene sequence: CDR1 SQVTM, CDR2 ANQGSEA. The CDR3 nucleotides read TGCAGCGTGAGGACAGGTCCTAATCAGCCCCAGCATTTT. It yields the protein CSVRTGPNQPQHF.

The V and J genes are TRBV19 and TRBJ1-1; D remains unclear. Between the trimmed V and J ends, which lost 3 bases and 0 bases, there was a span of 11 bases. From germline, CDR1 is LNHDA and CDR2 SQIVND (reference sequence). The CDR3 consists of 15 residues. The CDR3 DNA sequence: TGTGCCAGTAGTATTGGCTCCGGAGTGAACACTGAAGCTTTCTTT. Protein sequence: CASSIGSGVNTEAFF.